This record looks at one T cell receptor beta chain sequence and its context. The CDR3 totals 16 residues. V lost 3 bases, J lost 6 bases, and 11 bases stayed unmatched. Germline CDR1 is SNHLY and CDR2 is FYNNEI. These data belong to a study of blood T cell repertoires in COVID-19. Study background: The analysed material was cDNA or gDNA that came from T cells, B-cell-depleted T cells, or PBMCs.

In the original workflow: The assay estimated nucleated cells by amplifying reference gene primers. Method: immunoSEQ multiplex PCR; TCRdb's copy keeps in-frame clones and lacks some. V, J and clone size are taken as reported in that table, and D and trimming were inferred from the DNA itself. The table includes tens of thousands of clones, under 85% detected once. Sample: peripheral blood. The chain has TRBV2 and TRBJ1-5; 7 bases are shared with TRBD1. This clonotype was obtained from a human donor in a cohort sampled during active COVID-19. Here the CDR3 reads CASSERTGGAGQPQHF. CDR3 in DNA: TGTGCCAGCAGTGAGCGGACAGGAGGCGCCGGTCAGCCCCAGCATTTT. Supplemented by reference TRBV2 and TRBJ1-5, the full variable domain reads EPEVTQTPSHQVTQMGQEVILRCVPISNHLYFYWYRQILGQKVEFLVSFYNNEISEKSEIFDDQFSVERPDGSNFTLKIRSTKLEDSAMYFCASSERTGGAGQPQHFGDGTRLSIL.